This note documents a single T cell receptor beta chain sequence. Antigen unknown. The data were obtained in a study of CD8 T cells in Susac syndrome. Study results and limitations: As the study acknowledged, the number of individuals who were part of its TCR sequencing and HLA analysis was relatively small.

Treatment-naive patients with stable or active relapsing-remitting disease served as multiple sclerosis controls. Negative isolation yielded the CD8+ and CD4+ T cells, while FACS enriched the TEMRA cells. After extraction with the RNeasy kit, about 0.45 to 1 ug of the RNA was reverse transcribed using random hexamers. Amplification of TCR beta CDR3 was carried out by immunoSEQ multiplex PCR, which covered 54 Vbeta and 13 Jbeta segments. A single record per CDR3 protein comes from TCRdb applying MiXCR to the immunoSEQ multiplex PCR reads. The table lists hundreds of thousands of distinct CDR3 sequences, 95% of them singletons. The specimen was CD4+ T cells from PBMCs. The TCR comes from a human donor with multiple sclerosis.

In nucleotides, the CDR3 is TGTGCCTGGAGTGTACTACAGCTGAACACTGAAGCTTTCTTT. Protein sequence: CAWSVLQLNTEAFF. V usage is TRBV30 and J usage is TRBJ1-1; D remains unclear. Per germline, CDR1 GTSNPN and CDR2 SVGIG (reference sequence). The V and J ends lost 0 bases and 0 bases respectively, with 8 bases between them. The CDR3 has 14 residues.